Below are 14 T cell receptor beta chains sequenced from a single sample in a study of T-cell memory formation after mild COVID-19 (TCRdb year 2021). Library construction relied on 5' RACE. Instrument on record: Illumina NovaSeq 6000. TCRdb handled the public reads itself, with Q25 trimming in fastp and clone calling in MiXCR, and kept productive beta chains. Each entry is one CDR3 protein sequence, shown with its most common DNA and genes. This sample comprises just under 550,000 distinct CDR3 sequences, 20% of them detected only once. Of the sample, around an eighth is held by the ten largest clones. Sequencing was performed on PBMCs or a T cell subset sorted from them (not recorded which). These receptors were obtained from an adult woman who had mild COVID-19 (a few samples of this study predate the infection). The sample titles of this study are shuffled in the database, so cell type and time point are left out; the donor was told from shared clones.

To note about this clonotype: The junction departs from germline at one end; a sequencing error may be responsible. The chain combines TRBV4-2 with TRBJ2-2; TRBD1 or TRBD2 may be the D gene (7 bases each). CDR3 length: 16 residues. Germline values: CDR1 LGHNA, CDR2 YNFKEQ. The CDR3 is CASSLRGGENTGKLFF. The CDR3, as DNA: TGTGCCAGCAGCCTCAGGGGGGGGGAGAACACCGGGAAGCTGTTTTTT.

The table lists this clonotype with a few counts. J is TRBJ2-1 and V is TRBV18, with D uncertain. Germline V gene lookup returns CDR1 KGHSH and CDR2 LQKENI. V lost 0 bases and J 4 bases, leaving 10 bases between the germline ends. The CDR3 is 15 residues long. CDR3 amino acids: CASSPPLQVYNEQFF. CDR3 bases: TGTGCCAGCTCACCACCTCTTCAGGTTTACAATGAGCAGTTCTTC.

This clonotype was observed a few times. The chain carries TRBV5-1 and TRBJ1-2; no firm D call. Trimming pared 4 bases from V and 3 bases from J, leaving 22 bases between. This CDR3 contains 17 residues. CDR1 is SGHRS, CDR2 YFSETQ, per germline. The CDR3 reads CASSTQPGLLADYGYTF. The DNA for the CDR3 is TGCGCCAGCAGCACACAACCCGGACTTCTGGCGGACTATGGCTACACCTTC.

This clonotype has just a few counts. The V call is TRBV12-3 or TRBV12-4, the J call TRBJ2-1; the D gene is possibly TRBD2 (5 bases). V lost 7 bases and J lost 0, with 13 bases in between. The CDR3 consists of 15 residues. The CDR3 protein is CASTMDSYSYNEQFF. The CDR3 DNA sequence: TGTGCCAGCACCATGGACTCATACTCCTACAATGAGCAGTTCTTC.

The V and J genes are TRBV30 and TRBJ2-7; TRBD1 matches 10 bases. This CDR3 contains 15 residues. J lost 6 bases, V lost 3 bases, and 11 bases had no gene match. Germline CDR1 and CDR2: GTSNPN and SVGIG (reference sequence). The CDR3 spells CAWRPTDRGNLEQYF. The DNA of the CDR3 is TGTGCCTGGAGGCCGACGGACAGGGGGAATCTCGAGCAGTACTTC.

This clonotype showed up many times. The rearrangement links TRBV20-1 to TRBJ1-1; maybe TRBD1 (5 bases). V was clipped by 6 bases and J by 4 bases, with 15 bases between them. The CDR3 has 13 amino acids. The V gene's germline CDR1 is DFQATT and CDR2 SNEGSKA (reference sequence). CDR3 bases: TGCAGTGCCAGTGGGGCAGGGATCACTGAAGCTTTCTTT. Its translation: CSASGAGITEAFF.

The sample holds a few counts of this clonotype. The chain combines TRBV5-1 with TRBJ1-1; TRBD1 aligns across 7 bases. This CDR3 comprises 16 residues. Trimming took 0 bases from V and 0 from J; bases not matched to a gene: 5. Germline V gene sequence: CDR1 SGHRS, CDR2 YFSETQ. The CDR3 spells CASSLDGTVMNTEAFF. In DNA form, the CDR3 reads TGCGCCAGCAGCTTGGACGGGACAGTCATGAACACTGAAGCTTTCTTT.

The J gene is TRBJ1-1, the V gene TRBV12-3 or TRBV12-4, with no clear D. V was trimmed by 6 bases and J by 2 bases, leaving 10 bases between them. This CDR3 comprises 13 residues. This CDR3 is CASSPKGNTEAFF. Here the CDR3 DNA reads TGTGCCAGCAGCCCGAAGGGCAACACTGAAGCTTTCTTT.

This clonotype was picked up a small number of times. The chain links TRBV29-1 to TRBJ2-7; TRBD2 matches 7 bases. Germline V gene lookup returns CDR1 SQVTM and CDR2 ANQGSEA. V lost 4 bases, J lost 3 bases, and 12 bases stayed unmatched. This CDR3 comprises 15 residues. CDR3 in amino acids: CSVVAWGEGRYEQYF. In DNA form, the CDR3 reads TGCAGCGTTGTGGCTTGGGGGGAGGGCCGCTACGAGCAGTACTTC.

This clonotype was seen only a few times. The genes are TRBV20-1 and TRBJ2-1; 10 bases match TRBD2. CDR1 and CDR2 (germline): DFQATT, SNEGSKA (reference sequence). The J segment lost 8 bases and the V segment lost 3 bases, leaving 7 bases of the junction unmatched. The CDR3 contains 14 residues. CDR3 in DNA: TGCAGTGCTAGGATAGCGGGGGGACCCGATGAGCAGTTCTTC. As protein: CSARIAGGPDEQFF.

This clonotype was seen ten or more times. This chain connects TRBV10-3 to TRBJ2-3; no clear D gene. V was pared by 9 bases and J by 0 bases, with 13 bases between. CDR1 is ENHRY, CDR2 SYGVKD, per germline. The CDR3 is 14 amino acids. CDR3 nucleotides: TGTGCCATTGCGCAGCGAGATAGCACAGATACGCAGTATTTT. It encodes CAIAQRDSTDTQYF.

This clonotype was detected only a few times. The rearrangement joins TRBV30 to TRBJ2-7; 7 bases map to TRBD2. The V gene's germline CDR1 is GTSNPN and CDR2 SVGIG (reference sequence). CDR3 length: 12 amino acids. With V trimmed by 1 base and J by 9 bases, 6 bases remained unmatched. The CDR3 coding sequence is TGTGCCTGGAGTGCGAGCGGGGCTCGGCAGTACTTC. Residues: CAWSASGARQYF.

This clonotype was observed a few times. The genes are TRBV11-3 and TRBJ1-1; D is possibly TRBD1 (5 bases). Per germline, CDR1 SGHNT and CDR2 YENEEA. The CDR3 totals 14 residues. The germline V and J ends were trimmed by 5 bases and 6 bases, with 16 bases remaining between them. The CDR3 reads CASSDPQGKAEAFF. The CDR3 DNA sequence: TGTGCCAGCAGCGACCCCCAGGGTAAGGCTGAAGCTTTCTTT.

CDR3 in DNA: TGTGCCAGTAGTAGCGGAGTTGAGCAGTTCTTC. As protein: CASSSGVEQFF. The rearrangement joins TRBV19 to TRBJ2-1, with D uncertain. Trimming removed 4 bases from V and 9 bases from J, with 7 bases in between. CDR3 length: 11 amino acids. From germline, CDR1 is LNHDA and CDR2 SQIVND (reference sequence).